This passage covers 5 T cell receptor beta chains from one sample sequenced in a study of CD8+CD57+ T cells in acquired aplastic anemia. For sequencing, patients were chosen who had shown expansion of CD8+CD57+ cells by flow cytometry. Genomic DNA, the template, was used for profiling of the TCR beta VDJ and CDR3. TCRdb reprocessed the reads with MiXCR, giving one entry per CDR3 protein. There are about 120,000 distinct CDR3 sequences in the sample; 50% to 70% occur only once, and under 35% lies in the top ten. The sample comprised sorted CD4+, CD8+, or CD8+CD57+ T cells (not recorded which) from PBMCs. The receptor source for this set is a human donor with aplastic anemia.

This clonotype showed up just once. A much larger clone is a single base away; this may be a read error. The CDR3 loop is CASRQVSGGVYEQYF. The DNA for the CDR3 is TGCGCCAGCCGCCAAGTCAGTGGAGGGGTTTACGAGCAGTACTTC. The chain combines TRBV4-1 with TRBJ2-7, with a weak D call TRBD2 (6 bases). Germline values: CDR1 MGHRA, CDR2 YSYEKL. The CDR3 runs to 15 residues.

The sample holds one count of this clonotype. The chain uses TRBV10-3 and TRBJ2-1, with TRBD2 matching over 12 bases. The CDR3 covers 14 residues. V lost 7 bases, J lost 7 bases, and 5 bases stayed unmatched. Germline CDR1 reads ENHRY; CDR2 reads SYGVKD. The CDR3 is CAIKLAGGLNEQFF. CDR3 coding DNA: TGTGCCATCAAGCTAGCGGGGGGGCTTAATGAGCAGTTCTTC.

This clonotype was recorded only once. A much larger clone is a single base away; this may be a read error. This sequence joins TRBV6-1 and TRBJ1-2; D unclear. CDR1 MNHNS and CDR2 SASEGT come from the germline V gene. The CDR3 runs to 14 residues. The CDR3 coding sequence is TGTCCCAGCAGTGAATACAGCACATCCTATGGCTACACCTTC. It encodes CPSSEYSTSYGYTF.

The chain employs TRBV2 and TRBJ2-4; D gene ambiguous. V lost 7 bases, J lost 6 bases, and 13 bases lay in between. This CDR3 region has 13 residues. Germline V gives CDR1 SNHLY, CDR2 FYNNEI. The CDR3, as DNA: TGTGCCAGCAAGGACGGGCTGGGAAACATTCAGTACTTC. Translation: CASKDGLGNIQYF.

The J gene is TRBJ2-7, the V gene TRBV7-9, with 10 nucleotides matching TRBD1. The CDR3 is made up of 15 amino acids. Germline CDR1 is SEHNR and CDR2 is FQNEAQ (reference sequence). V lost 3 bases, J lost 5 bases, and 7 bases stayed unmatched. Written as DNA, the CDR3 is TGTGCCAGCAGCTTTCCCGGGACAGGGGTCAACGAGCAGTACTTC. This gives the protein CASSFPGTGVNEQYF. The entire variable domain, with the rest obtained from reference TRBV7-9 and TRBJ2-7, is as follows: DTGVSQNPRHKITKRGQNVTFRCDPISEHNRLYWYRQTLGQGPEFLTYFQNEAQLEKSRLLSDRFSAERPKGSFSTLEIQRTEQGDSAMYLCASSFPGTGVNEQYFGPGTRLTVT.